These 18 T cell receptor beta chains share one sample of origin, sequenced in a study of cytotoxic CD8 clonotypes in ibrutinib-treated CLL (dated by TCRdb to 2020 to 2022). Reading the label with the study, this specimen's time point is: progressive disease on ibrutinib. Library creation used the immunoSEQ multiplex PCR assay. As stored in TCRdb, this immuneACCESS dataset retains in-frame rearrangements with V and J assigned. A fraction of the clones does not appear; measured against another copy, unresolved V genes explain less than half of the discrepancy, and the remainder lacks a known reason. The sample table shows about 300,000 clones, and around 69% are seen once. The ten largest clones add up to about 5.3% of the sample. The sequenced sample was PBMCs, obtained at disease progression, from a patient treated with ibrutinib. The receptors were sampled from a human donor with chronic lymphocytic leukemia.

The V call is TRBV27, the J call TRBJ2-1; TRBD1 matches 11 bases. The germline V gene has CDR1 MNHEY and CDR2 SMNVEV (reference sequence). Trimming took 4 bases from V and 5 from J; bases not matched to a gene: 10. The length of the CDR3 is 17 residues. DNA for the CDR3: TGTGCCAGCAGTTCCCTCGGGACAGGGGGTCTCGACAATGAGCAGTTCTTC. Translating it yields CASSSLGTGGLDNEQFF.

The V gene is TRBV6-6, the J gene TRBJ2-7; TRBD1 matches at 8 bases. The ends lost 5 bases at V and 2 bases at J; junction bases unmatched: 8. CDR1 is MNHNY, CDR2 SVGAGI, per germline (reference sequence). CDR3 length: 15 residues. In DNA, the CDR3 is TGTGCCAGCAGTATTGGAGGGACAGGCACCTACGAGCAGTACTTC. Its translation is CASSIGGTGTYEQYF.

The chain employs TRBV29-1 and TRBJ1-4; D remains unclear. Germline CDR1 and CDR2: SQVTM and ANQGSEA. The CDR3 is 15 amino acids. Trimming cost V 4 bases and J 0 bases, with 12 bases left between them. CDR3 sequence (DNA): TGCAGCGTTGTGGGAGGACGGACAACTAATGAAAAACTGTTTTTT. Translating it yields CSVVGGRTTNEKLFF.

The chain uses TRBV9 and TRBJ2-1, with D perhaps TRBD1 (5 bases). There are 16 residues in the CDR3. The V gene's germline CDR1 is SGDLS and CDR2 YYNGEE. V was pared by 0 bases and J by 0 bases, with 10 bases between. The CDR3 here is CASSVDRQSSYNEQFF. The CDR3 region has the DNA TGTGCCAGCAGCGTAGATCGACAGAGCTCCTACAATGAGCAGTTCTTC.

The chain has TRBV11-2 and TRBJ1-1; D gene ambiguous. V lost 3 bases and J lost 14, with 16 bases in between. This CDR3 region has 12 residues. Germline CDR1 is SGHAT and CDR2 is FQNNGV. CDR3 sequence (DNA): TGTGCCAGCAGCTTGGACGGCTTCCCGAAGTTCTTT. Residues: CASSLDGFPKFF.

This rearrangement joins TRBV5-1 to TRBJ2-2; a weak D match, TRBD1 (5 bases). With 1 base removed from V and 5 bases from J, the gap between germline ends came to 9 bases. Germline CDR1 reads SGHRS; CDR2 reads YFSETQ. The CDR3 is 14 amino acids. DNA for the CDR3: TGCGCCAGCAGCTTGTCAGGGCCTACCGGGGAGCTGTTTTTT. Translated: CASSLSGPTGELFF.

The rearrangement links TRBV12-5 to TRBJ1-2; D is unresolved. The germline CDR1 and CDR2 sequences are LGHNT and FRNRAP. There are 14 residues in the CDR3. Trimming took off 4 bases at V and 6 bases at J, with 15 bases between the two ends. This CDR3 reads CASGWEAGFHGYTF. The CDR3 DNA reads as TGTGCTAGTGGTTGGGAGGCGGGGTTTCATGGCTACACCTTC.

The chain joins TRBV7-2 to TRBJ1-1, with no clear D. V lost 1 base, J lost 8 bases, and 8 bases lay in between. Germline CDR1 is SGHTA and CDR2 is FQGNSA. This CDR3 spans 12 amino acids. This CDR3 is CASSLEGIEAFF. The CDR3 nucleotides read TGTGCCAGCAGCTTAGAGGGTATCGAAGCTTTCTTT.

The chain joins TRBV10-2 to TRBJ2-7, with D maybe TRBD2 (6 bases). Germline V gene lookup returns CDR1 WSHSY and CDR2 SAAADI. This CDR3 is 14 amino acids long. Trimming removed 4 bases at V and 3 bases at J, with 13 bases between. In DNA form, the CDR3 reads TGCGCCAGCAGTGCCCCGGGACTTAGCTACGAGCAGTACTTC. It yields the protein CASSAPGLSYEQYF.

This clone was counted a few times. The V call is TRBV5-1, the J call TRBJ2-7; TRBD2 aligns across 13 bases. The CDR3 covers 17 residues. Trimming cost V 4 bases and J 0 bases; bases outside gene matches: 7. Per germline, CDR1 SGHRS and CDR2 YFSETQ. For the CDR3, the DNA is TGCGCCAGCAGCCAAGGACTAGCGGGAGCCTCCTCCTACGAGCAGTACTTC. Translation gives CASSQGLAGASSYEQYF. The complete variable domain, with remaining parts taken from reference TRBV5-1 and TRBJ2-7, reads KAGVTQTPRYLIKTRGQQVTLSCSPISGHRSVSWYQQTPGQGLQFLFEYFSETQRNKGNFPGRFSGRQFSNSRSEMNVSTLELGDSALYLCASSQGLAGASSYEQYFGPGTRLTVT.

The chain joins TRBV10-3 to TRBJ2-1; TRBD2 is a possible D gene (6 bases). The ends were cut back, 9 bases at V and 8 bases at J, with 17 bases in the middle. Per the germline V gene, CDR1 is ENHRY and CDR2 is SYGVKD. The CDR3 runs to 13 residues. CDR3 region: CAIRTTPGDEQFF. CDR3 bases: TGTGCCATTAGGACTACCCCCGGGGATGAGCAGTTCTTC.

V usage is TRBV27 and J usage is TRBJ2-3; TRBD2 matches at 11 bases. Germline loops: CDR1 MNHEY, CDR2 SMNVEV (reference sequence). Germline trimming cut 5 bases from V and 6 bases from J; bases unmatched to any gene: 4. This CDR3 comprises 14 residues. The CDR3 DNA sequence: TGTGCCAGCAGTGTACTAGCGGGAGTTGATACGCAGTATTTT. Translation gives CASSVLAGVDTQYF.

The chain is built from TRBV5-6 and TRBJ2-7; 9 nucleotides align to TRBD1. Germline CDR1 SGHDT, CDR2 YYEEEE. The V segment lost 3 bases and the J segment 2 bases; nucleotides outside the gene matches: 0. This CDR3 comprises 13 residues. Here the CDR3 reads CASSWDRAYEQYF. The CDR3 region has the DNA TGTGCCAGCAGCTGGGACAGGGCCTACGAGCAGTACTTC.

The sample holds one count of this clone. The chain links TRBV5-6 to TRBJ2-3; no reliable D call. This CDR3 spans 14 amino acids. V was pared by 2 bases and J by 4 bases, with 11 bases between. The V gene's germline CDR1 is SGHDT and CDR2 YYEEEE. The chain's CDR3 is CASSFRVAADTQYF. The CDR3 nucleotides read TGTGCCAGCAGCTTCCGGGTAGCCGCAGATACGCAGTATTTT.

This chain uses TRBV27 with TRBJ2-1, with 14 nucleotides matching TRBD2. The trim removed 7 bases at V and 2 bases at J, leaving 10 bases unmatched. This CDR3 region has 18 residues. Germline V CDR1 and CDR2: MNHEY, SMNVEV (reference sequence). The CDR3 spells CASTLGLAGEGAYNEQFF. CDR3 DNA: TGTGCCAGCACCCTGGGACTAGCGGGAGAGGGCGCCTACAATGAGCAGTTCTTC.

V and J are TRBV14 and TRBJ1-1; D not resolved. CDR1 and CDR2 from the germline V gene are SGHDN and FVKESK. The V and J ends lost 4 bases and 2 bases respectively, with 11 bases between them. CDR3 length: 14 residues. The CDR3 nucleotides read TGTGCCAGCAGCCCGGGTCAGATAAACACTGAAGCTTTCTTT. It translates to CASSPGQINTEAFF. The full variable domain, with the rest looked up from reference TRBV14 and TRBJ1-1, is EAGVTQFPSHSVIEKGQTVTLRCDPISGHDNLYWYRRVMGKEIKFLLHFVKESKQDESGMPNNRFLAERTGGTYSTLKVQPAELEDSGVYFCASSPGQINTEAFFGQGTRLTVV.

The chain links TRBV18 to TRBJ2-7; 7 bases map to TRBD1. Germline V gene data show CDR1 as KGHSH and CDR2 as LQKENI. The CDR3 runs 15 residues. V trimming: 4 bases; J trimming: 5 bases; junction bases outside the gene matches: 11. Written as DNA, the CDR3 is TGTGCCAGCTCACTCAGGACAGGAATAACTAACGAGCAGTACTTC. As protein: CASSLRTGITNEQYF.

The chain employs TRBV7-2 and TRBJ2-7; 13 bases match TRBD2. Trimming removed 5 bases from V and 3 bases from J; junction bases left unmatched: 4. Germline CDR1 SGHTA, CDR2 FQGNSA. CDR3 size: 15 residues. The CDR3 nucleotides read TGTGCCAGCAGCGAGGGACTAGCGGGATACTACGAGCAGTACTTC. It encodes CASSEGLAGYYEQYF.